This T cell receptor beta chain was documented in a study of regulatory and conventional T cells in RAG deficiency. Repertoires were generated with immunoSEQ multiplex PCR, while TCRdb's copy carries only in-frame clones and drops some. The data hold fewer than 40,000 clones, with approximately 96% observed a single time. The J segment lost 9 bases and the V segment lost 6 bases, leaving 9 bases of the junction unmatched. Germline V gene data show CDR1 as SGHTA and CDR2 as FQGNSA. The CDR3 has 14 amino acids. Genomic DNA came from blood conventional CD4+ T cells gated CD25-low CD127-high. These data are also associated with another study on regulatory T cells. Turning to that study: Amplification used 52 TRBV primers and 13 TRBJ primers.

The sequence was obtained from a human donor in good health. The chain carries TRBV7-2 and TRBJ2-1; 9 bases are a match to TRBD2. Input material: CD25- CD4+ T cells sorted from blood. As DNA, the CDR3 is TGTGCCAGCAGGACCGGGACTAGCTCAAGTGAGCAGTTCTTC. Protein: CASRTGTSSSEQFF. Looking up the rest from reference TRBV7-2 and TRBJ2-1 gives the full variable domain: GAGVSQSPSNKVTEKGKDVELRCDPISGHTALYWYRQSLGQGLEFLIYFQGNSAPDKSGLPSDRFSAERTGGSVSTLTIQRTQQEDSAVYLCASRTGTSSSEQFFGPGTRLTVL.